This T cell receptor beta chain was profiled in a study of blood T cells in healthy people across ages. Study-level background: Template switching captured about one barcoded beta molecule per two T cells.

The second PCR ran roughly 7 to 11 cycles with a sample-barcoded 5' primer and J-beta primers. From the 5' RACE reads, TCRdb called clonotypes with MiXCR, one entry per CDR3 protein. In the table there are approximately 1.5 million distinct CDR3 sequences, roughly 32% of which are singletons. The CDR3 has 16 amino acids. The table lists this clonotype with a few counts. The junction differs from germline at one of its ends, possibly a read error. The chain joins TRBV12-3 or TRBV12-4 to TRBJ2-1; D call uncertain. The sequencing sample was made of blood. This TCR was recovered from a woman in her twenties or thirties in good health. The CDR3 region has the DNA TGTACCAGCAGTCTCCCCCCCGGAGTTTCCTACAATGAGCAGTTCTTC. It codes for CTSSLPPGVSYNEQFF.